The clone carrying this TCR beta chain was detected only once. Assay used: immunoSEQ multiplex PCR; TCRdb lists only in-frame clones, some missing. The data show approximately 98,000 clones, 80% to 95% seen once. The data were taken from a study of OX40 agonist ivuxolimab in advanced cancers. Overall study: Two patients with cutaneous melanoma and one with hepatocellular carcinoma, three in total, showed partial responses.

CDR1 is SGHNT, CDR2 YENEEA, per germline. Trimming removed 6 bases from V and 6 bases from J, with 18 bases in between. The CDR3 covers 15 residues. This TCR was sampled from an adult with an advanced solid tumor such as melanoma, head and neck, liver or kidney cancer. This sample comprised CD4+ or CD8+ T cells sorted from blood, obtained in a trial of the OX40 agonist ivuxolimab. The rearrangement uses TRBV11-3 and TRBJ2-1, with a possible D match to TRBD1 (6 bases). The CDR3 spells CASRTNLIQGNEQFF. The CDR3 region has the DNA TGTGCCAGCAGGACAAATTTGATACAGGGCAATGAGCAGTTCTTC.